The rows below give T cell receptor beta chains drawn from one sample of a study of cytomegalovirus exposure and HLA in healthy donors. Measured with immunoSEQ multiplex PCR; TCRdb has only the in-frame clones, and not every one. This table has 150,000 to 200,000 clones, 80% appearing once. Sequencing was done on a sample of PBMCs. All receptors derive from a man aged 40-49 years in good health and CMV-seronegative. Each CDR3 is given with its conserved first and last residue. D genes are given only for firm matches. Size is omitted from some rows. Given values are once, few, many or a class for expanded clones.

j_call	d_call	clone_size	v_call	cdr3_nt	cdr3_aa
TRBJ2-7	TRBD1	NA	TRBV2	TGTGCCAGCTGGGGACAGCTCTACGAGCAGTACTTC	CASWGQLYEQYF
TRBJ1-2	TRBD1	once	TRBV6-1	TGTGCCAGCAGGCGGGACAGCCTCTATGGCTACACCTTC	CASRRDSLYGYTF
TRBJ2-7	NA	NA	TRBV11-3	TGTGCCAGCAGCTTGAGGGCGGGCCTGAGCGAGCAGTACTTC	CASSLRAGLSEQYF
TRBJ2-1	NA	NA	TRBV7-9	TGTGCCAGCAGCTTAGTCACGGTTCGCAATGAGCAGTTCTTC	CASSLVTVRNEQFF
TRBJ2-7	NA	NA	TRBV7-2	TGTGCCAGCAGCCCGGACAGTGTCTACGAGCAGTACTTC	CASSPDSVYEQYF
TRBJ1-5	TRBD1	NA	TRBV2	TGTGCCAGTCACGGACAGGGGGCCAATCAGCCCCAGCATTTT	CASHGQGANQPQHF
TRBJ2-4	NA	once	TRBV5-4	TGTGCCAGCAGCTCTCCCGAGGGTGCCCAAAACATTCAGTACTTC	CASSSPEGAQNIQYF
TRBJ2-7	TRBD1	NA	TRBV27	TGTGCCAGCAGAAGACAGGGCTCCCTCTCCTACGAGCAGTACTTC	CASRRQGSLSYEQYF
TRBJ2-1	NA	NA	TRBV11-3	TGTGCCAGCAGCTTAATCGGGGGGCTCTACAATGAGCAGTTCTTC	CASSLIGGLYNEQFF
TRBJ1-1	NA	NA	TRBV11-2	TGTGCCAGCAGCTTATGGTTTCGACGGGGAGCGACTGAAGCTTTCTTT	CASSLWFRRGATEAFF
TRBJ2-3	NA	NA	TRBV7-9	TGTGCCAGCAGCAACACGGCCGGGGGCACAGATACGCAGTATTTT	CASSNTAGGTDTQYF
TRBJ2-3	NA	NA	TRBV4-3	TGCGCCAGCAGCCAAGACCCATCGGTGGGGGCGGGCACGCAGTATTTT	CASSQDPSVGAGTQYF
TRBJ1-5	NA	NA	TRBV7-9	TGTGCCAGCAGCCCAGGGGCAGGACCCAATCAGCCCCAGCATTTT	CASSPGAGPNQPQHF
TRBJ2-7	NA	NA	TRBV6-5	TGTGCCAGCAGTTACTCGGAGGGGGGGTCCTACGAGCAGTACTTC	CASSYSEGGSYEQYF
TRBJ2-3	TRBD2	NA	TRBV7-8	TGTGCCAGCAGCTTAATAGCGGGAGCGGGCACAGATACGCAGTATTTT	CASSLIAGAGTDTQYF
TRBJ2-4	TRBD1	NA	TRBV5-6	TGTGCCAGCTGTCCCGGGACAGGGGAAGTCAAAAACATTCAGTACTTC	CASCPGTGEVKNIQYF
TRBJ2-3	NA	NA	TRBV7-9	TGTGCCAGCAGCTTACCCTTAGAAGATACGCAGTATTTT	CASSLPLEDTQYF
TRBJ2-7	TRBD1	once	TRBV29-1	TGCAGCGTAACAGGGGGCAGCTCCTACGAGCAGTACTTC	CSVTGGSSYEQYF
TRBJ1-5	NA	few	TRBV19	TGTGCCAGTAGTATTCCCACAGAAGATTATCAGCCCCAGCATTTT	CASSIPTEDYQPQHF
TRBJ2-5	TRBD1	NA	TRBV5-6	TGTGCCAGCAGCATCCGACAGGGACAAGAGACCCAGTACTTC	CASSIRQGQETQYF
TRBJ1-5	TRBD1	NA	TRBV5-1	TGCGCCAGCAGCCCCAGGACAGGGGGCGGTCAGCCCCAGCATTTT	CASSPRTGGGQPQHF
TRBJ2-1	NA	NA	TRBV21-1	TGTGCCAGCAGCGTCGGCGGGAGGGGGGACAATGAGCAGTTCTTC	CASSVGGRGDNEQFF
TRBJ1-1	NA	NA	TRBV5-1	TGCGCCAGCAGCTGGCGCCACAGCAACACTGAAGCTTTCTTT	CASSWRHSNTEAFF
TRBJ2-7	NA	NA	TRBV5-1	TGCGCCAGCAGCCGGCCGACTCACTACGAGCAGTACTTC	CASSRPTHYEQYF